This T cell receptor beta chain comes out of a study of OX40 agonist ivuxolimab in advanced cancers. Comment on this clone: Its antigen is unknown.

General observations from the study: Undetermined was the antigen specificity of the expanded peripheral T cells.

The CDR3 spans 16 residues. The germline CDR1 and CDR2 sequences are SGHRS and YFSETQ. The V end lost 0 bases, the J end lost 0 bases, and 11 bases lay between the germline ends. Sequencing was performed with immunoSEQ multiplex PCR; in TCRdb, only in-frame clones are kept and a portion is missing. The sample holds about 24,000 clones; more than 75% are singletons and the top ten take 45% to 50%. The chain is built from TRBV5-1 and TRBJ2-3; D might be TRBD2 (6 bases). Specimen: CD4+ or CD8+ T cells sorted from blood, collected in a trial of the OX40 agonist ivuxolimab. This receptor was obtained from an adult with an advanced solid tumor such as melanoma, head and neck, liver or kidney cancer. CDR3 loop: CASSLVGGLSTDTQYF. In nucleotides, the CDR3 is TGCGCCAGCAGCTTGGTCGGAGGGTTGAGCACAGATACGCAGTATTTT.